The rows below give T cell receptor beta chains drawn from one sample of a study of cytomegalovirus exposure and HLA in healthy donors. Produced via immunoSEQ multiplex PCR; TCRdb's table is partial and in-frame only. The table shows 130,000 to 150,000 clones, with roughly 89% occurring only once. Sample: PBMCs. The source of these receptors is a young man in good health and CMV-seropositive. Each CDR3 is given with its conserved first and last residue. The D gene is left open where the match is weak. The size of a clone is reported for some rows only, either as once, few or many, or as a class for expanded clones.

. | TRBJ2-2 | TRBV6-6 | . | CASRLDGELFF | TGTGCCAGCAGACTCGACGGGGAGCTGTTTTTT
. | TRBJ2-7 | TRBV7-8 | TRBD2 | CASSFSGGDYEQYF | TGTGCCAGCAGTTTCAGCGGGGGGGACTACGAGCAGTACTTC
. | TRBJ2-1 | TRBV5-1 | TRBD1 | CASGSGQGIDEQFF | TGCGCCAGCGGTTCGGGACAGGGTATCGATGAGCAGTTCTTC
. | TRBJ1-2 | TRBV6-1 | . | CASSEAGGQGGRLGYTF | TGTGCCAGCAGTGAAGCGGGGGGGCAGGGAGGAAGATTAGGCTACACCTTC
. | TRBJ1-5 | TRBV28 | TRBD1 | CASSLGQNGSQHF | TGTGCCAGCAGTTTGGGACAGAATGGGTCCCAGCATTTT
. | TRBJ1-4 | TRBV27 | . | CASRPTGPGEKLFF | TGTGCCAGCAGACCGACCGGGCCGGGGGAAAAACTGTTTTTT
. | TRBJ2-4 | TRBV5-4 | . | CASSLGGAKNIQYF | TGTGCCAGCAGCTTGGGCGGGGCCAAAAACATTCAGTACTTC
. | TRBJ2-1 | TRBV5-1 | TRBD1 | CASSFHPPGQGGAYNEQFF | TGCGCCAGCAGCTTTCACCCCCCAGGACAGGGGGGGGCCTACAATGAGCAGTTCTTC
. | TRBJ2-7 | TRBV7-9 | . | CASSHTGEVYEQYF | TGTGCCAGCAGTCATACGGGGGAGGTCTACGAGCAGTACTTC
. | TRBJ1-2 | TRBV6-6 | TRBD1 | CASSYKGQYYGYTF | TGTGCCAGCAGTTACAAGGGACAGTACTATGGCTACACCTTC
. | TRBJ1-2 | TRBV13 | TRBD1 | CASSLQRGGQHNYGYTF | TGTGCCAGCAGCTTACAGCGGGGGGGACAGCATAACTATGGCTACACCTTC
. | TRBJ1-2 | TRBV18 | TRBD1 | CASSPRTGGYGYTF | TGTGCCAGCTCACCACGGACAGGGGGCTATGGCTACACCTTC
. | TRBJ1-5 | TRBV6-6 | TRBD1 | CASSRTGGGNQPQHF | TGTGCCAGCAGTCGGACAGGGGGCGGCAATCAGCCCCAGCATTTT
. | TRBJ1-6 | TRBV28 | . | CASSSGDRRHYNSPLHF | TGTGCCAGCAGTTCGGGGGACCGGAGGCACTATAATTCACCCCTCCACTTT
. | TRBJ2-1 | TRBV18 | TRBD2 | CASSPPGGRVSYNEQFF | TGTGCCAGCTCACCACCGGGCGGGAGAGTGAGTTACAATGAGCAGTTCTTC
. | TRBJ2-1 | TRBV27 | . | CASGRGEQFF | TGTGCCAGCGGTCGAGGCGAGCAGTTCTTC
few | TRBJ2-7 | TRBV2 | . | CAILAPYEQYF | TGTGCCATCCTAGCCCCCTACGAGCAGTACTTC
. | TRBJ1-1 | TRBV6-5 | . | CASRRLLNTEAFF | TGTGCCAGCAGGCGCTTGCTGAACACTGAAGCTTTCTTT
. | TRBJ2-3 | TRBV11-2 | TRBD1 | CASSLGDRGRYTQYF | TGTGCCAGCAGCTTAGGAGACAGGGGGCGATATACGCAGTATTTT
once | TRBJ2-1 | TRBV30 | TRBD2 | CAWSLAGGVITLF | TGTGCCTGGAGTTTAGCGGGGGGGGTTATTACGCTCTTC
once | TRBJ2-5 | TRBV28 | . | CASSSRDWYF | TGTGCCAGCAGCTCGAGAGACTGGTACTTC
. | TRBJ2-5 | TRBV6-1 | . | CASSAHQGTNQETQYF | TGTGCCAGCAGTGCCCATCAGGGGACAAACCAAGAGACCCAGTACTTC
. | TRBJ1-2 | TRBV25-1 | . | CASRTGGNYGYTF | TGTGCCAGCAGAACGGGGGGGAACTATGGCTACACCTTC
. | TRBJ1-4 | TRBV9 | . | CASSVDQGEKLFF | TGTGCCAGCAGCGTAGATCAGGGTGAAAAACTGTTTTTT
once | TRBJ2-6 | TRBV30 | . | CAWSVRSGANVLTF | TGTGCCTGGAGTGTCCGCTCTGGGGCCAACGTCCTGACTTTC
once | TRBJ1-6 | TRBV5-1 | . | CASSLGTISNSPLHF | TGCGCCAGCAGCTTGGGGACAATCTCCAATTCACCCCTCCACTTT
. | TRBJ2-3 | TRBV25-1 | TRBD2 | CASSGQGGGRGTDTQYF | TGTGCCAGCAGTGGCCAAGGCGGGGGGAGGGGCACAGATACGCAGTATTTT
. | TRBJ2-5 | TRBV19 | TRBD2 | CASSTRRESQETQYF | TGTGCCAGTAGTACCCGGCGGGAGTCCCAAGAGACCCAGTACTTC
. | TRBJ2-1 | TRBV5-6 | TRBD2 | CASEWGGSYNEQFF | TGTGCCAGCGAGTGGGGGGGCTCCTACAATGAGCAGTTCTTC